One and the same sample provided the 10 T cell receptor beta chains below, sequenced in a study of regulatory T cells in long-lasting Graves disease. Time point given: newly diagnosed GD, antithyroid drugs for less than 3 months. TCR sequences were obtained from RNA taken from PBMCs. Assembly of TCR beta libraries relied on iRepertoire HTBI primers together with Arm-PCR of CDR3 regions. Each CDR3 protein gets one entry after TCRdb re-called the multiplex PCR reads with MiXCR. The data hold roughly 500,000 distinct CDR3 sequences, with about 13% observed a single time. A further study also used this sample, focusing on T cells in Graves' hyperthyroidism and ophthalmopathy.

Sequencing was performed on peripheral blood mononuclear cells (PBMCs), taken at new diagnosis, from a patient treated with antithyroid drugs. These receptors all come from a young man with Graves disease.

The J gene is TRBJ2-1, the V gene TRBV24-1, with unresolved D. Germline V gene lookup returns CDR1 KGHDR and CDR2 SFDVKD. The CDR3 extends over 14 amino acids. The ends were cut back, 4 bases at V and 8 bases at J, with 14 bases in the middle. The CDR3 DNA sequence: TGTGCCACCAGTGAGGGCCAGCCCTTGGATGAGCAGTTCTTC. Its translation: CATSEGQPLDEQFF.

This clonotype occurred many times. This chain joins TRBV10-1 and TRBJ2-3; 7 bases match TRBD2. The length of the CDR3 is 16 residues. Trimming cost V 3 bases and J 2 bases; bases outside gene matches: 8. CDR1 is WNHNN, CDR2 SYGVQD, per germline (reference sequence). Written as DNA, the CDR3 is TGCGCCAGCAGTGAAACCACTAGCGACCCCACAGATACGCAGTATTTT. Translated, it gives CASSETTSDPTDTQYF.

This clonotype occurred many times. The gene calls are TRBV2 and TRBJ1-2; maybe TRBD1 (5 bases). The V end lost 11 bases, the J end lost 4 bases, and 17 bases lay between the germline ends. This CDR3 comprises 13 residues. The germline CDR1 and CDR2 sequences are SNHLY and FYNNEI. The CDR3 nucleotides read TGTGCCGGGACGAAGGACCGACCCTATGGCTACACCTTC. This gives the protein CAGTKDRPYGYTF.

This clonotype was found many times. CDR3 sequence reads: CASSTYTGMGETQYF. CDR3 nucleotides: TGCGCCAGCAGCACTTATACAGGGATGGGAGAGACCCAGTACTTC. The chain uses TRBV5-1 and TRBJ2-5; weak D call: TRBD1 (6 bases). The CDR3 length is 15 residues. Per the germline V gene, CDR1 is SGHRS and CDR2 is YFSETQ. Deletions cut 4 bases from V and 4 bases from J, with 17 bases between.

This clonotype was observed many times. Its ends do not fully match the called genes, so a read error is possible. The CDR3 coding sequence is TGCAGTACTAGTGGACTAGCGGCAAAAGAGACCCAGTACTTC. Its translation is CSTSGLAAKETQYF. This chain uses TRBV20-1 with TRBJ2-5; 10 nucleotides line up with TRBD2. The CDR3 is 14 amino acids. Germline assignment: CDR1 DFQATT and CDR2 SNEGSKA (reference sequence).

This clonotype came up a few times. The chain recombines TRBV4-1 with TRBJ2-3; TRBD2 aligns across 8 bases. CDR3 length: 15 residues. J was trimmed by 5 bases and V by 7 bases; bases with no gene match: 11. Germline CDR1 reads MGHRA; CDR2 reads YSYEKL. The CDR3 protein is CASKSSGFLQDTQYF. The DNA for the CDR3 is TGCGCCAGCAAATCTAGCGGGTTCCTGCAAGATACGCAGTATTTT.

This clonotype was seen repeatedly, ten times or more. This chain uses TRBV20-1 with TRBJ2-2, with 7 bases aligning to TRBD2. The CDR3 sequence is 12 residues long. The germline gives CDR1 DFQATT, CDR2 SNEGSKA (reference sequence). The junction had 5 bases not matched to a gene; V was cut back by 7 bases and J by 6 bases. In DNA form, the CDR3 reads TGCAGTGTAGAACGGGAGGCCGGGGAGCTGTTTTTT. This translates into CSVEREAGELFF.

The rearrangement links TRBV20-1 to TRBJ1-4, with D uncertain. Germline values: CDR1 DFQATT, CDR2 SNEGSKA (reference sequence). The CDR3 is 15 residues long. The germline V and J ends were trimmed by 4 bases and 8 bases, with 20 bases remaining between them. The CDR3 sequence: CSATTLSGSKEKLFF. The CDR3, as DNA: TGCAGTGCTACCACATTATCGGGGAGCAAAGAAAAACTGTTTTTT.

This clonotype showed up many times. This rearrangement joins TRBV27 to TRBJ2-2, with 7 nucleotides matching TRBD1. Germline V gene data show CDR1 as MNHEY and CDR2 as SMNVEV (reference sequence). The CDR3 length is 14 residues. Germline trimming cut 8 bases from V and 4 bases from J; bases unmatched to any gene: 7. The CDR3, as DNA: TGTGCCAGCCTGGAGGCAGGGGGCACCGGGGAGCTGTTTTTT. This codes for CASLEAGGTGELFF.

V is TRBV9 and J is TRBJ2-1; 8 nucleotides line up with TRBD2. The CDR3 covers 16 residues. Germline values: CDR1 SGDLS, CDR2 YYNGEE. Losses at the gene ends were 0 bases for V and 7 bases for J; bases not matched to a gene: 9. The CDR3 region is CASSVVGGGSSNEQFF. For the CDR3, the DNA is TGTGCCAGCAGCGTAGTCGGGGGGGGGAGTTCTAATGAGCAGTTCTTC.